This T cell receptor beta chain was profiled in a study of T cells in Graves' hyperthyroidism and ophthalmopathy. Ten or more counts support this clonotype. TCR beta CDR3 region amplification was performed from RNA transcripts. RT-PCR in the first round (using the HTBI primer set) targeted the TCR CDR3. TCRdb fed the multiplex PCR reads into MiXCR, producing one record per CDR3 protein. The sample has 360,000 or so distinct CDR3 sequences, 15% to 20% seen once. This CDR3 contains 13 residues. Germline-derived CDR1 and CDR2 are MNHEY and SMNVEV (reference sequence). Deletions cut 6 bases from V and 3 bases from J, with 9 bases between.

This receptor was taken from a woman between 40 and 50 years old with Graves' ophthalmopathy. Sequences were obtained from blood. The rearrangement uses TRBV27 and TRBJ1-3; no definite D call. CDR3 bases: TGTGCCAGCAGCCCCAACTTTGGAAACACCATATATTTT. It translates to CASSPNFGNTIYF.